The clone carrying this TCR beta chain was counted once. Its antigen is as yet unknown. Libraries were prepared by immunoSEQ multiplex PCR; TCRdb keeps only in-frame clonotypes and omits some of them. The sample includes 100,000 to 120,000 clones, nearly 90% seen only once; the top ten take about 3%. This sample is drawn from a study of T cell responses to AZD1222 COVID-19 vaccine. Whole-study results and caveats: Spike-specific TCR breadth rose after two AZD1222 doses, and depth rose as well. Most donors were white British and more were female, and clonal diversity was possibly underestimated.

CDR1 and CDR2 from the germline V gene are WNHNN and SYGVQD (reference sequence). The CDR3 is 17 amino acids. Trimming left V 1 base short and J 7 bases short, with 22 bases between. The TCR originated in an adult in good health. The gene calls are TRBV10-1 and TRBJ1-2; D possibly corresponds to TRBD1 (6 bases). Material: peripheral blood, obtained on day 0 of AZD1222 vaccination. CDR3 in amino acids: CASSEYGQGRGLCGYTF. The CDR3 nucleotides are TGCGCCAGCAGTGAGTACGGGCAGGGGCGAGGATTATGTGGCTACACCTTC.